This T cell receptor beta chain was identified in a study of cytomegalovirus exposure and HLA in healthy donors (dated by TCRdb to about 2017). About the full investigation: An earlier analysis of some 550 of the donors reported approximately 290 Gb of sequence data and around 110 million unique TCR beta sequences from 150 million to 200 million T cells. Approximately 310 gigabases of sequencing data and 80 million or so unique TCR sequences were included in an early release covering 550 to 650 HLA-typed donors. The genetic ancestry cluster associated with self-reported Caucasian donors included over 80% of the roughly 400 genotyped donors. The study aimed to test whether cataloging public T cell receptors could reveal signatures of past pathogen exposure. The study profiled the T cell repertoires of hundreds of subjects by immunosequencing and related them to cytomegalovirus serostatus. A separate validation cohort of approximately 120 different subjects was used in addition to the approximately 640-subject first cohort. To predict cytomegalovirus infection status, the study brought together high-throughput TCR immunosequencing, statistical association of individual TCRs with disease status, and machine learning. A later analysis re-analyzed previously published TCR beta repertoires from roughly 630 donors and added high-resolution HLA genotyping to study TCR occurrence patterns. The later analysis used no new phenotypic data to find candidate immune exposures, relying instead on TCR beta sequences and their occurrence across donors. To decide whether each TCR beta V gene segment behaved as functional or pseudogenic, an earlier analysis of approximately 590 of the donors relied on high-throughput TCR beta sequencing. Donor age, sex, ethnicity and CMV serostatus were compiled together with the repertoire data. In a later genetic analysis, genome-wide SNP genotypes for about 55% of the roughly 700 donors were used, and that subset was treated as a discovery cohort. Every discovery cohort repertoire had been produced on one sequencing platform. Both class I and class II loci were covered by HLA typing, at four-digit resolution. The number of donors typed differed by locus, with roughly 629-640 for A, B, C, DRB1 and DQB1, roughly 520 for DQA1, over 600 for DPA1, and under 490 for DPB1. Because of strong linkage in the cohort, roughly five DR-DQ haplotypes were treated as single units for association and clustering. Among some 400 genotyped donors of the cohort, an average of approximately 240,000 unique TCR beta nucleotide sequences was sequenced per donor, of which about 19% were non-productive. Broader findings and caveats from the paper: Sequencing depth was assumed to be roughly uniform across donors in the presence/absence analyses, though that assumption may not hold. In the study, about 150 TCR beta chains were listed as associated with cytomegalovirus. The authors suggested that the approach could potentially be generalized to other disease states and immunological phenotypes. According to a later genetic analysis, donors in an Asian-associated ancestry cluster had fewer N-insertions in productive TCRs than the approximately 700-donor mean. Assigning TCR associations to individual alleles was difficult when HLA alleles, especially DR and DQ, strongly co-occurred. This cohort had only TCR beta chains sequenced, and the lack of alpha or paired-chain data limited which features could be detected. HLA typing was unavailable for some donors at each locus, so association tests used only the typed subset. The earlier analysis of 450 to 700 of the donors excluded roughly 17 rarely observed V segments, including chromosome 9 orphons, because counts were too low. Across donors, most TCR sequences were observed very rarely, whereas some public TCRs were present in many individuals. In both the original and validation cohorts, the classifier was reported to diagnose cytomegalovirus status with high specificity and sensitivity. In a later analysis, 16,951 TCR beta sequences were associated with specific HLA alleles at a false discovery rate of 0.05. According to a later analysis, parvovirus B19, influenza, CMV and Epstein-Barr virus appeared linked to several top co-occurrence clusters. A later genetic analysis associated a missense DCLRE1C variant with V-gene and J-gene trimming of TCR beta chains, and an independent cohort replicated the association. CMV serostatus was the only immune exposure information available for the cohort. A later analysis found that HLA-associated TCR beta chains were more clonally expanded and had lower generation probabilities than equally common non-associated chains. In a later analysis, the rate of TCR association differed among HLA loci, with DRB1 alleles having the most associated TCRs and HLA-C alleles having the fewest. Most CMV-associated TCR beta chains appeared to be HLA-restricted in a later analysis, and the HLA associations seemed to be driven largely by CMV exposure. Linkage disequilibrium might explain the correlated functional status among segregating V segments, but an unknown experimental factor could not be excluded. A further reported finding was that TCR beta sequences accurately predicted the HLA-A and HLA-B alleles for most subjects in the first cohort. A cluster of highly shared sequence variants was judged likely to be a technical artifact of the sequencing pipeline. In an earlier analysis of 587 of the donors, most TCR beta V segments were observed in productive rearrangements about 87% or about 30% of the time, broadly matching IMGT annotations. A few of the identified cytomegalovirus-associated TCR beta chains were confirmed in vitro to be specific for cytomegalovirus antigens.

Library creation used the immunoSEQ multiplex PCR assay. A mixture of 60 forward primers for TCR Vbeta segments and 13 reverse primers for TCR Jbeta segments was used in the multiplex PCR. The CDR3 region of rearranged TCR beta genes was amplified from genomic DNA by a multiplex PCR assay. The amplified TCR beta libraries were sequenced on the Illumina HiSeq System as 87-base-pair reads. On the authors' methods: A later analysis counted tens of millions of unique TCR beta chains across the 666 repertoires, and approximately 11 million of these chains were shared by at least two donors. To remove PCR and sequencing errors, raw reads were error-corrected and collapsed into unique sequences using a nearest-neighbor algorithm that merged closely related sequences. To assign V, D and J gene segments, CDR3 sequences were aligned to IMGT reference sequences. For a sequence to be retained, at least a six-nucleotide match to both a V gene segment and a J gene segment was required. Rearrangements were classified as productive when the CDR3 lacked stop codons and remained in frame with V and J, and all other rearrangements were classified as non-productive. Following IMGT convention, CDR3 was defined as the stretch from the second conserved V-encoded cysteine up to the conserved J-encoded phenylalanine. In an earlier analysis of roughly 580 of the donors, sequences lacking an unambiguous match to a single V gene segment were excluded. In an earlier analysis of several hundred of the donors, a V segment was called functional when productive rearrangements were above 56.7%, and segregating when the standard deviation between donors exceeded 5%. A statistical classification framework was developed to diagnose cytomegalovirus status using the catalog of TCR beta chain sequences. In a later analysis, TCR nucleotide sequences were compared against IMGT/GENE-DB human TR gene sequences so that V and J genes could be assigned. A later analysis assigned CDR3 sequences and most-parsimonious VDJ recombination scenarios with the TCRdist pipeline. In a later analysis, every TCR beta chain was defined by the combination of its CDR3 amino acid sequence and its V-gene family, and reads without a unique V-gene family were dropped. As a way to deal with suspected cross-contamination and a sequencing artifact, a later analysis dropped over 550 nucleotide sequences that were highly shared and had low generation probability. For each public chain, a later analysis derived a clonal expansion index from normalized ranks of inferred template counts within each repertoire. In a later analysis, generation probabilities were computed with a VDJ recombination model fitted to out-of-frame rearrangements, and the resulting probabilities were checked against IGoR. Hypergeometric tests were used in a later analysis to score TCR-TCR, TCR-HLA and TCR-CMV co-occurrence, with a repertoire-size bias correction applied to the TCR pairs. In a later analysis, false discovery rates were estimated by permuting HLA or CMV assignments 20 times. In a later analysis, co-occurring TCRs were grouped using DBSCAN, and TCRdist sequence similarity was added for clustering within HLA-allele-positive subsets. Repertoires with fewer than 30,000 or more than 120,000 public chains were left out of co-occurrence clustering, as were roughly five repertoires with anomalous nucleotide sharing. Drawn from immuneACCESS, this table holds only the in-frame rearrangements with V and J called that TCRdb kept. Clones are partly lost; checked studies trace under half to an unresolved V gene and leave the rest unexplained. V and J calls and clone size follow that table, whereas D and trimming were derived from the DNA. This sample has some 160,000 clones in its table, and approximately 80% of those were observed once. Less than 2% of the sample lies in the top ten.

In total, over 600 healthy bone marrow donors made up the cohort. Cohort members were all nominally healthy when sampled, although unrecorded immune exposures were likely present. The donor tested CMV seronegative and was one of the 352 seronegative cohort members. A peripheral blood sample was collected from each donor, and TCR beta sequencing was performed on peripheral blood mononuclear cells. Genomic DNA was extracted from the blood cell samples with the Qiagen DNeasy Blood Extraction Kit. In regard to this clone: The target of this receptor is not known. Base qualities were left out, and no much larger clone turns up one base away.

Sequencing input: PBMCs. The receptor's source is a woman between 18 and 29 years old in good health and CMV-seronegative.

The CDR3 loop reads CASSLTGQQPQHF. The DNA sequence is given as TGTGCCAGCAGCTTAACTGGGCAACAGCCCCAGCATTTT. The rearrangement joined TRBV7-3 to TRBJ1-5; no D gene call is confident. Including the terminal cysteine and phenylalanine, the CDR3 comprises 13 residues. Of all the DNA, just the CDR3 is kept, 39 bases in frame from base 1. CDR1 SGHTA and CDR2 FQGTGA are derived from the germline V gene. V was cut back by 0 bases and J by 7 bases, leaving a gap of 7 bases between them.